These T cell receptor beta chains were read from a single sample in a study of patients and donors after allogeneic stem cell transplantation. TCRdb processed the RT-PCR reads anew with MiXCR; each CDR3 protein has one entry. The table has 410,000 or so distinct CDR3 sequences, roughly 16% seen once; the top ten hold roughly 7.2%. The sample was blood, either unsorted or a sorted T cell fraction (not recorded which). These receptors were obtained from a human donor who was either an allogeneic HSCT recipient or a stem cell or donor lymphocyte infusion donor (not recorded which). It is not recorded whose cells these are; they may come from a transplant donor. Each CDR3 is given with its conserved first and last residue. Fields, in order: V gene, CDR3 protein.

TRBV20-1 CSARGTGTGDIQYF
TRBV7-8 CASSHHEQGKDTQYF
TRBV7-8 CASEGGGPTPSTDTQYF
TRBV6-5 CASSYGFPRTEAFF
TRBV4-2 CASSQDPATGVSGNTIYF
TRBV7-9 CASSFLDSRHEQYF
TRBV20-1 CSAGAPGAGDYEQYF
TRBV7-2 CASSSLAKNIQYF
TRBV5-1 CASRAGSNQPQHF
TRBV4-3 CASSQAVGRTYTF
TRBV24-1 CATSSSGTLDYEQYF
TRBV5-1 CASSRGLAGSTDTQYF
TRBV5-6 CASSLTPNTGELFF
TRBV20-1 CSAQAGGSGNTGELFF
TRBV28 CASRLGGGRLYQPQHF
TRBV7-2 CASSSSWSPYPDTQYF
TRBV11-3 CASSRGGTQETQYF
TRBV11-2 CASSLDSWGFANEQFF
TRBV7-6 CASSLWWVGLPGGPSGTGELFF
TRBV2 CASRVQNPGELFF
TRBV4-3 CASSRGTTGTGNKQYF
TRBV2 CASTEAGELFF
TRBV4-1 CASSPTREDTQYF
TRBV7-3 CASTGLAGGELFF
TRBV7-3 CASSPSLGTEAFF
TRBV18 CASSPSRNYGYTF
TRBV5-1 CASSFDSASTEAFF
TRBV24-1 CATSDLNRGSADTQYF
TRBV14 CASSQEYGTGDFDEQFF
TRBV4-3 CASSRATGSEQYF
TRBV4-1 CASSQPSGTQYF
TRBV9 CASSVETYTEQFF
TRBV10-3 CATHRPGQTFLAEQYF
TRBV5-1 CASSFEGTHQETQYF
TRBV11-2 CASSPQLGSGGYNTGELFF
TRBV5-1 CASSLGQVINEKLFF
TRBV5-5 CASSLAFWETQYF
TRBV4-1 CASSQDFDRALAKNIQYF
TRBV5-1 CASSLGHTTSTDTQYF
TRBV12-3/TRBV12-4 CASSLLGRRGTEAFF
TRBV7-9 CASSPGTSGTDTQYF
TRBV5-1 CASSEEPSVTQYF
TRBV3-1 CASSRWGGELFF
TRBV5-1 CASSKDRAVEAFF
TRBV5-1 CASSQRTSGSTDTQYF
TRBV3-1 CASRLRTGMNTEAFF
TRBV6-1 CASRPLGGNEQFF
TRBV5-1 CASSLDGLAGTSYNEQFF
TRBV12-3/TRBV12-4 CASSLPLPGQGWETQYF
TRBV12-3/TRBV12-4 CASRTDPPGLTLPFF
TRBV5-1 CASSVDSITPYF